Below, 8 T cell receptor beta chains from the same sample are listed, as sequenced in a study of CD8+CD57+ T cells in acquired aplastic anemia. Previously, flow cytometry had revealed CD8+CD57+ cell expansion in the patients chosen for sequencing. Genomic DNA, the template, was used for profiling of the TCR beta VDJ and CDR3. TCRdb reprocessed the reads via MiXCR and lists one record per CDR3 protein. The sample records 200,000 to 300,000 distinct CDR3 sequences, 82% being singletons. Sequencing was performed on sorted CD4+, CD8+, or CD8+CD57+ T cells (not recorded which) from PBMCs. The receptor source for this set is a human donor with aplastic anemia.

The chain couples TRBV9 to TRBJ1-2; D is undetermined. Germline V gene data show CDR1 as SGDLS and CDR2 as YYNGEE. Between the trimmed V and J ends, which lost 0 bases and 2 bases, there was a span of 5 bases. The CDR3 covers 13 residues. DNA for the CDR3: TGTGCCAGCAGCGTAGAAGGGAACTATGGCTACACCTTC. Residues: CASSVEGNYGYTF.

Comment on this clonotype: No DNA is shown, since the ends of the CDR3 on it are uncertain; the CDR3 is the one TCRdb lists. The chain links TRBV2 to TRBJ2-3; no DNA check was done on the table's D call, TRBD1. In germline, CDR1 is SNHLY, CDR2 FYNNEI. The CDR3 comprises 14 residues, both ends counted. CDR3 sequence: CASSSGTDTQYFGF.

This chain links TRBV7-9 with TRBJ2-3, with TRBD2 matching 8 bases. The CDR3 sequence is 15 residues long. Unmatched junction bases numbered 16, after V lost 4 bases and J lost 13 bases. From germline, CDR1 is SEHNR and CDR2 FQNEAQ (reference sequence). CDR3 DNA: TGTGCCAGCAGCTCCGGGGGGGGAAACGGGGCTACCGAGTATTTT. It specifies CASSSGGGNGATEYF. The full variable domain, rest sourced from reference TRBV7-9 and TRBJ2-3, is DTGVSQNPRHKITKRGQNVTFRCDPISEHNRLYWYRQTLGQGPEFLTYFQNEAQLEKSRLLSDRFSAERPKGSFSTLEIQRTEQGDSAMYLCASSSGGGNGATEYFGPGTRLTVL.

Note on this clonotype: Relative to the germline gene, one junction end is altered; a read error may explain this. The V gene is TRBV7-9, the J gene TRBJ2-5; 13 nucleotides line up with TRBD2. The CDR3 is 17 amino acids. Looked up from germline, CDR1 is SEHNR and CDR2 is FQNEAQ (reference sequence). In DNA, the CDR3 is TGTGCCAGCAGCTTAGGACTAGCGGGGGGACCACAAGATACCCAGTACTTC. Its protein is CASSLGLAGGPQDTQYF.

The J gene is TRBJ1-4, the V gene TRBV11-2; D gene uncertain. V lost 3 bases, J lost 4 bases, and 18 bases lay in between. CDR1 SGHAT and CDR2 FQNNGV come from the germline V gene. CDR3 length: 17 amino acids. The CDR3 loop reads CASSFTRGEQINEKLFF. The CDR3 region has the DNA TGTGCCAGCAGCTTTACTAGAGGAGAACAAATTAATGAAAAACTGTTTTTT.

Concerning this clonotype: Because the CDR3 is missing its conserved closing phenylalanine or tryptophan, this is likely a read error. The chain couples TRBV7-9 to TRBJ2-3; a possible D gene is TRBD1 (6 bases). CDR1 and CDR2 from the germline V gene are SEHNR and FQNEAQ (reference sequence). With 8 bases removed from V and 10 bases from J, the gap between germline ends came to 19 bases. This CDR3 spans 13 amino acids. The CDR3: CASGDGGTEAQYE. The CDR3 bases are TGTGCCAGCGGGGATGGGGGCACAGAGGCGCAGTATGAG.

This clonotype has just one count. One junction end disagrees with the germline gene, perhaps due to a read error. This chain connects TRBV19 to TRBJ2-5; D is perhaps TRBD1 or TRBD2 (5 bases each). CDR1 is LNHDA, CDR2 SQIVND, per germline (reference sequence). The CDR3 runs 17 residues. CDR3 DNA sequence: TGTGCCAGTAGTAGTCCGCGGAGAGGGGAAAGAGAAGAGACTCAGTACTTC. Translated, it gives CASSSPRRGEREETQYF.

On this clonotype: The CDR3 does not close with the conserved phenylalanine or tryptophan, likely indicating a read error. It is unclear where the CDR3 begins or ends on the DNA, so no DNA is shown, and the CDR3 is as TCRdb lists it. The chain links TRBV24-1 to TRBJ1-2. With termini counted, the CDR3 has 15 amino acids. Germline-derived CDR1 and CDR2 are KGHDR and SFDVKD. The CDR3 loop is CATSDTETKISDQTI.